These T cell receptor beta chains were read from a single sample in a study of vaccination effects on CD4 cells after COVID-19. No antigen has been identified for these receptors. TCRdb keeps only in-frame clones here, not all; method: immunoSEQ multiplex PCR. The profile covers about 74,000 clones, with 75% to 80% appearing a single time and roughly 2% taken by the ten largest. The sequencing used CD4+ T cells from PBMCs cultured without peptide, collected before COVID-19 vaccination. The source of these receptors is a human donor who received a COVID-19 vaccine. Each CDR3 is given with its conserved first and last residue. The D gene is left open where the match is weak. A row's size may be missing; if present it is once, few, many or a size class.

>TRBV6-1|TRBJ1-5|-|-
CASSERWEGHSQPQHF
TGTGCCAGCAGTGAAAGGTGGGAGGGTCATAGTCAGCCCCAGCATTTT
>TRBV18|TRBJ2-4|-|-
CASSPGTDRGGIQYF
TGTGCCAGCTCACCAGGAACGGATAGGGGCGGCATTCAGTACTTC
>TRBV5-6|TRBJ2-3|-|-
CASTGGTDTQYF
TGTGCCAGCACAGGTGGGACAGATACGCAGTATTTT
>TRBV5-1|TRBJ2-1|-|-
CASSLVSVGPKFNEQFF
TGCGCCAGCAGCTTGGTGAGTGTTGGACCAAAATTCAATGAGCAGTTCTTC
>TRBV18|TRBJ1-2|few|-
CASSPSGQNYGYTF
TGTGCCAGCTCACCCTCGGGACAAAACTATGGCTACACCTTC
>TRBV4-1|TRBJ1-2|-|-
CASSQERYYGYTF
TGCGCCAGCAGCCAAGAACGGTACTATGGCTACACCTTC
>TRBV6-6|TRBJ1-1|-|-
CASSYREDTEAFF
TGTGCCAGCAGTTACAGGGAGGACACTGAAGCTTTCTTT
>TRBV15|TRBJ2-1|-|-
CATSRVYNEQFF
TGTGCCACCAGCAGAGTATACAATGAGCAGTTCTTC
>TRBV5-1|TRBJ2-3|-|TRBD2
CASSLRRGASTDTQYF
TGCGCCAGCAGCCTGAGGCGGGGGGCGAGCACAGATACGCAGTATTTT
>TRBV5-1|TRBJ2-3|-|TRBD1
CASSPEGGQGDTQYF
TGCGCCAGCAGCCCCGAGGGGGGACAGGGAGATACGCAGTATTTT
>TRBV25-1|TRBJ2-2|once|-
CASSEFGGRTGELFF
TGTGCCAGCAGTGAATTTGGGGGGCGCACCGGGGAGCTGTTTTTT
>TRBV2|TRBJ2-2|-|TRBD1
CASRGGQGANTGELFF
TGTGCCAGCAGGGGAGGACAGGGGGCGAACACCGGGGAGCTGTTTTTT
>TRBV9|TRBJ2-2|-|-
CASSPRGYTGELFF
TGTGCCAGCAGCCCTAGGGGATACACCGGGGAGCTGTTTTTT
>TRBV5-1|TRBJ2-5|few|-
CASSLVGYETQYF
TGCGCCAGCAGCTTGGTAGGGTACGAGACCCAGTACTTC
>TRBV6-5|TRBJ1-3|-|-
CASSYDRRSGNTIYF
TGTGCCAGCAGTTACGACAGGCGCTCTGGAAACACCATATATTTT
>TRBV30|TRBJ1-1|-|-
CAWTRTDYTEAFF
TGTGCCTGGACAAGGACTGACTACACTGAAGCTTTCTTT
>TRBV27|TRBJ1-4|-|-
CASMGGKLFF
TGTGCCAGCATGGGTGGAAAACTGTTTTTT
>TRBV9|TRBJ2-1|-|TRBD2
CASSASGTSVRHEQFF
TGTGCCAGCAGCGCAAGCGGGACGTCGGTGCGGCATGAGCAGTTCTTC
>TRBV4-1|TRBJ1-4|-|-
CASSQDFAATNEKLFF
TGCGCCAGCAGCCAAGATTTTGCGGCAACTAATGAAAAACTGTTTTTT
>TRBV18|TRBJ2-6|-|-
CASSQGSGANVLTF
TGTGCCAGCTCACAGGGCTCTGGGGCCAACGTCCTGACTTTC
>TRBV30|TRBJ2-2|-|-
CAFRDGNTGELFF
TGTGCCTTCCGGGACGGCAACACCGGGGAGCTGTTTTTT
>TRBV24-1|TRBJ1-4|-|-
CATSDFTGDGELFF
TGTGCCACCAGTGATTTTACGGGTGATGGGGAACTGTTTTTT
>TRBV3-1/TRBV3-2|TRBJ2-2|-|-
CASRPNTGELFF
TGTGCCAGCAGACCGAACACCGGGGAGCTGTTTTTT
>TRBV7-9|TRBJ2-1|-|-
CASSAPVRENEQFF
TGTGCCAGCAGCGCACCGGTGAGGGAGAATGAGCAGTTCTTC
>TRBV5-1|TRBJ2-1|-|TRBD1
CASSLIRTGDEQFF
TGCGCCAGCAGCTTGATCCGGACAGGGGATGAGCAGTTCTTC
>TRBV6-4|TRBJ2-3|-|TRBD2
CASSVSGGASDTDTQYF
TGTGCCAGCAGTGTCAGCGGGGGGGCTTCGGACACAGATACGCAGTATTTT
>TRBV19|TRBJ2-1|-|TRBD2
CASARLAGGPSSYNEQFF
TGTGCCAGCGCACGACTAGCGGGGGGGCCTAGCTCCTACAATGAGCAGTTCTTC
>TRBV11-2|TRBJ1-1|once|-
CASSLGSGRAFF
-
>TRBV19|TRBJ1-3|-|-
CASTKDRSGNTIYF
TGTGCCAGTACCAAGGACAGAAGCGGAAACACCATATATTTT
>TRBV18|TRBJ2-5|-|TRBD1
CASSEGQAQETQYF
TGTGCCAGCTCAGAGGGACAGGCGCAAGAGACCCAGTACTTC
>TRBV2|TRBJ2-3|-|TRBD2
CASSSPRGGGTTDTQYF
TGTGCCAGCAGTTCACCCCGGGGCGGGGGGACCACAGATACGCAGTATTTT
>TRBV7-9|TRBJ2-1|-|TRBD2
CASSLSFSGGINEQFF
TGTGCCAGCAGCTTATCCTTCAGCGGGGGTATTAATGAGCAGTTCTTC
>TRBV6-5|TRBJ1-1|-|-
CASSYPPKHEAFF
TGTGCCAGCAGTTACCCCCCCAAGCATGAAGCTTTCTTT
>TRBV19|TRBJ1-6|-|-
CANNADSPLHF
TGTGCCAATAACGCGGATTCACCCCTCCACTTT
>TRBV5-1|TRBJ2-5|once|-
CASSWGVETQYF
TGCGCCAGCAGCTGGGGGGTAGAGACCCAGTACTTC
>TRBV28|TRBJ2-2|-|TRBD1
CASRVGQGGTGELFF
TGTGCCAGCAGGGTAGGACAGGGTGGCACCGGGGAGCTGTTTTTT
>TRBV6-5|TRBJ2-2|few|-
CASIRGFANTGELFF
TGTGCCTCTATAAGGGGGTTCGCGAACACCGGGGAGCTGTTTTTT
>TRBV7-2|TRBJ1-5|medium-sized|-
CASSFSNQPQHF
TGTGCCAGCAGCTTCAGCAATCAGCCCCAGCATTTT
>TRBV4-1|TRBJ1-1|few|-
CASSQDFTRVLTNTEAFF
TGCGCCAGCAGCCAAGACTTTACCAGGGTCCTCACGAACACTGAAGCTTTCTTT
>TRBV18|TRBJ2-2|-|-
CASFGQRSTGELFF
TGTGCCAGCTTCGGGCAGAGGTCCACCGGGGAGCTGTTTTTT
>TRBV5-1|TRBJ2-2|-|-
CASSQGLKAGELFF
TGCGCCAGCAGCCAGGGGCTTAAGGCCGGGGAGCTGTTTTTT
>TRBV29-1|TRBJ2-5|-|-
CSVAQDQETQYF
TGCAGCGTTGCGCAGGACCAAGAGACCCAGTACTTC
>TRBV2|TRBJ2-1|few|-
CASSAGVAYNEQFF
TGTGCCAGCAGTGCTGGGGTAGCCTACAATGAGCAGTTCTTC
>TRBV7-2|TRBJ2-5|-|TRBD2
CASSALPAGGSQETQYF
TGTGCCAGCAGCGCCCTACCGGCGGGGGGGTCCCAAGAGACCCAGTACTTC
>TRBV29-1|TRBJ1-5|-|TRBD1
CSVGQGAGQPQHF
TGCAGCGTCGGACAGGGCGCGGGTCAGCCCCAGCATTTT
>TRBV2|TRBJ2-2|-|-
CATKGLITGELFF
TGTGCCACCAAGGGACTTATCACCGGGGAGCTGTTTTTT
>TRBV24-1|TRBJ2-5|-|-
CATSDFAGETQYF
TGTGCCACCAGTGATTTTGCAGGAGAGACCCAGTACTTC
>TRBV5-4|TRBJ2-5|-|TRBD2
CASSLWGGQETQYF
TGTGCCAGCAGCTTGTGGGGGGGCCAAGAGACCCAGTACTTC
>TRBV5-6|TRBJ1-2|-|-
CASNKRGSYHGYTF
TGTGCCAGCAATAAGAGGGGAAGTTACCATGGCTACACCTTC
>TRBV7-2|TRBJ2-2|-|TRBD2
CASSPGLAGLGELFF
TGTGCCAGCAGCCCAGGACTAGCGGGGCTTGGGGAGCTGTTTTTT
>TRBV5-4|TRBJ1-6|-|-
CASSTPGRDNSPLHF
TGTGCCAGCAGCACCCCCGGGAGGGATAATTCACCCCTCCACTTT
>TRBV9|TRBJ2-2|-|-
CASSGDSPGELFF
TGTGCCAGCAGCGGCGACAGTCCCGGGGAGCTGTTTTTT